This entry lists 17 T cell receptor beta chains sequenced from one sample in a study of shared clonotypes between healthy human individuals. Data came from immunoSEQ multiplex PCR; TCRdb stores just in-frame clones and leaves some out. The sample holds about 600,000 clones, about 97% seen once. Sequences were obtained from naive CD4+ T cells sorted from blood. Stated subset: CD45RA+ positively selected. These TCRs come from a woman in her twenties or thirties in good health.

This chain links TRBV6-1 with TRBJ2-7; tentative D call: TRBD1 (5 bases). This CDR3 contains 15 residues. Trimming took off 6 bases at V and 3 bases at J, with 18 bases between the two ends. From germline, CDR1 is MNHNS and CDR2 SASEGT. The CDR3 DNA reads TGTGCCAGCAGAGACCTTAGCAGGGCCCGCTACGAGCAGTACTTC. It is translated as CASRDLSRARYEQYF.

The chain carries TRBV2 and TRBJ2-5, with TRBD2 matching over 10 bases. Germline CDR1 SNHLY, CDR2 FYNNEI. This CDR3 spans 16 amino acids. V lost 4 bases and J lost 2; bases outside the gene matches: 7. The CDR3 DNA reads TGTGCCAGCAGTGGAGGGGGACTAGCGTATCAAGAGACCCAGTACTTC. Protein sequence: CASSGGGLAYQETQYF.

This clone has more than one count but fewer than ten. V usage is TRBV19 and J usage is TRBJ1-1; D is ambiguous. Germline V gene lookup returns CDR1 LNHDA and CDR2 SQIVND (reference sequence). Trimming left V 3 bases short and J 5 bases short, with 7 bases between. This CDR3 spans 12 amino acids. The CDR3 sequence: CASSIGVTEAFF. CDR3 sequence (DNA): TGTGCCAGTAGTATTGGTGTTACTGAAGCTTTCTTT.

The chain carries TRBV27 and TRBJ1-2; no clear D gene. The CDR3 sequence is 15 residues long. Germline lookup yields CDR1 MNHEY and CDR2 SMNVEV (reference sequence). V lost 6 bases and J lost 7, with 21 bases in between. CDR3 bases: TGTGCCAGCAGCTTACGATACGATGCCTCGACTGGCTACACCTTC. Translation: CASSLRYDASTGYTF.

The chain uses TRBV4-1 and TRBJ1-5, with 9 bases identical to TRBD1. CDR1 is MGHRA and CDR2 is YSYEKL in the germline V gene. V trimming: 0 bases; J trimming: 5 bases; junction bases outside the gene matches: 5. CDR3 size: 16 residues. The CDR3 DNA reads as TGCGCCAGCAGCCAAGAGAAGGGACAGGGTTATCAGCCCCAGCATTTT. Protein sequence: CASSQEKGQGYQPQHF.

The genes are TRBV5-1 and TRBJ2-3, with 10 bases fitting TRBD2. The CDR3 spans 15 residues. V lost 3 bases, J lost 3 bases, and 4 bases stayed unmatched. CDR1 and CDR2 (germline): SGHRS, YFSETQ. CDR3 nucleotide sequence: TGCGCCAGCAGCTCCGGGACTAGCGATACAGATACGCAGTATTTT. Translating it yields CASSSGTSDTDTQYF.

In its sample, this clone was seen once. The chain uses TRBV25-1 and TRBJ2-7; 9 positions match TRBD1. Germline V gene lookup returns CDR1 MGHDK and CDR2 SYGVNS. V gave up 3 bases and J gave up 4 bases; unmatched junction bases: 7. The CDR3 has 15 residues. CDR3 coding DNA: TGTGCCAGCAGTGACGCGACAGGGGGGGTATACGAGCAGTACTTC. Protein product: CASSDATGGVYEQYF.

The genes are TRBV6-5 and TRBJ2-5; 7 bases match TRBD2. The CDR3 is 16 residues long. Germline assignment: CDR1 MNHEY and CDR2 SVGAGI. The J segment lost 3 bases and the V segment lost 0 bases, leaving 7 bases of the junction unmatched. The CDR3 nucleotides read TGTGCCAGCAGTTACTCGAGGGCTAGCGGAAAAGAGACCCAGTACTTC. The encoded protein is CASSYSRASGKETQYF.

The chain is built from TRBV19 and TRBJ2-2; D gene uncertain. From germline, CDR1 is LNHDA and CDR2 SQIVND (reference sequence). Trimming shortened V by 5 bases and J by 7 bases, and 20 bases separated the two germline ends. The CDR3 spans 16 residues. The DNA of the CDR3 is TGTGCCAGTAGTGGCCTTAGTGAGGAGTTTTTCGGGGAGCTGTTTTTT. This translates into CASSGLSEEFFGELFF.

The chain combines TRBV5-1 with TRBJ2-7; D gene ambiguous. Trimming cost V 0 bases and J 5 bases, with 12 bases left between them. The CDR3 has 14 residues. Germline-derived CDR1 and CDR2 are SGHRS and YFSETQ. CDR3 bases: TGCGCCAGCAGCTTGGTTTCGGGCAGAGACGAGCAGTACTTC. Translating it yields CASSLVSGRDEQYF.

This chain uses TRBV14 with TRBJ1-2; the D is unclear. The CDR3 has 13 residues. Looked up from germline, CDR1 is SGHDN and CDR2 is FVKESK. V lost 1 base, J lost 4 bases, and 7 bases lay in between. CDR3 sequence: CASSQGTFYGYTF. CDR3 sequence (DNA): TGTGCCAGCAGCCAAGGGACCTTCTATGGCTACACCTTC.

V gene TRBV5-1 combines with J gene TRBJ2-1; TRBD2 aligns across 10 bases. The V segment lost 0 bases and the J segment 7 bases; nucleotides outside the gene matches: 7. This CDR3 spans 16 amino acids. Germline values: CDR1 SGHRS, CDR2 YFSETQ. CDR3 sequence: CASSLVSSSGRNEQFF. The CDR3 coding sequence is TGCGCCAGCAGCTTGGTCTCGTCTAGCGGGAGAAATGAGCAGTTCTTC.

This chain joins TRBV7-9 and TRBJ1-1; D unresolved. The CDR3 is made up of 13 amino acids. CDR1 and CDR2 from the germline V gene are SEHNR and FQNEAQ (reference sequence). Trimming removed 4 bases from V and 4 bases from J, with 10 bases in between. This CDR3 is CASSSDTTTEAFF. As DNA, the CDR3 is TGTGCCAGCAGCTCAGACACCACCACTGAAGCTTTCTTT.

The V call is TRBV28, the J call TRBJ2-1; 8 nucleotides agree with TRBD2. The V segment lost 8 bases and the J segment 3 bases; nucleotides outside the gene matches: 15. The CDR3 is made up of 17 amino acids. CDR1 is MDHEN, CDR2 SYDVKM, per germline. CDR3 sequence reads: CASGSSGNPLHYNEQFF. The CDR3 region has the DNA TGTGCCAGCGGTAGTAGCGGGAACCCCCTCCACTACAATGAGCAGTTCTTC.

The chain employs TRBV6-6 and TRBJ2-7; D remains unclear. The germline V gene encodes CDR1 MNHNY and CDR2 SVGAGI (reference sequence). The CDR3 consists of 12 residues. V dropped 0 bases and J dropped 4 bases, with 4 bases sitting between them. The CDR3 nucleotides read TGTGCCAGCAGTTACTCGTCTTACGAGCAGTACTTC. Protein: CASSYSSYEQYF.

The chain employs TRBV11-2 and TRBJ2-1; 8 positions agree with TRBD2. Trimming at V came to 4 bases and at J to 1 base, leaving 9 bases not matched to a gene. The CDR3 extends over 17 amino acids. CDR1 is SGHAT and CDR2 is FQNNGV in the germline V gene. CDR3 sequence reads: CASSSSISGKSYNEQFF. CDR3 DNA sequence: TGTGCCAGCAGCTCGTCAATTAGCGGGAAATCCTACAATGAGCAGTTCTTC.

As concerns this clone: At one of its ends the junction is not consistent with the germline gene, which may arise from a read error. The chain recombines TRBV10-3 with TRBJ2-5, with D tentatively TRBD2 (6 bases). CDR1 ENHRY and CDR2 SYGVKD come from the germline V gene. This CDR3 has 17 amino acids. CDR3 sequence reads: CDISLGSRSSAQETQYF. The CDR3 DNA follows: TGTGACATCAGCCTGGGGTCCAGGTCTAGCGCTCAAGAGACCCAGTACTTC.